Below are 15 T cell receptor beta chains sequenced from a single sample in a study of T-cell reconstitution after alpha-beta-depleted transplantation in children. Unique molecular identifiers were used to barcode this TCRbeta library. TCRdb reprocessed the PCR reads via MiXCR and lists one record per CDR3 protein. The sample has 200,000 to 250,000 distinct CDR3 sequences; 12% are singletons. Sequenced here: PBMCs from the stem cell graft donor, sampled from the stem cell graft. The receptors were sampled from a human donor who donated a stem cell graft to a child with acute lymphoblastic leukemia.

Comments on this clonotype: Mismatch with germline at one junction end may stem from a read error. The rearrangement uses TRBV7-2 and TRBJ2-2; the D gene is possibly TRBD2 (6 bases). The germline gives CDR1 SGHTA, CDR2 FQGNSA. This CDR3 contains 14 residues. CDR3 nucleotide sequence: TGTGCCGGCAGCTTGGGGGGTAACACCGGGGAGCTGTTTTTT. It encodes CAGSLGGNTGELFF.

Ten or more counts support this clonotype. J is TRBJ2-7 and V is TRBV29-1; D is perhaps TRBD1 (8 bases). Deletions cut 7 bases from V and 4 bases from J, with 20 bases between. Germline values: CDR1 SQVTM, CDR2 ANQGSEA. The CDR3 consists of 14 residues. The CDR3 nucleotides read TGCAGCGCGCGAGCGGGGACAGGCCTTTACGAGCAGTACTTC. Translated, it gives CSARAGTGLYEQYF.

This clonotype has ten or more counts. V is TRBV18 and J is TRBJ2-5, with TRBD1 matching 7 bases. CDR3 length: 14 residues. V dropped 5 bases and J dropped 2; count of bases not matched to a gene: 5. Germline loops: CDR1 KGHSH, CDR2 LQKENI. CDR3 DNA sequence: TGTGCCAGCTCAAGGGACAGTTCACAAGAGACCCAGTACTTC. It encodes CASSRDSSQETQYF.

V and J are TRBV10-1 and TRBJ1-1; D remains unclear. The ends were cut back, 3 bases at V and 5 bases at J, with 10 bases in the middle. The length of the CDR3 is 13 residues. Germline V gene sequence: CDR1 WNHNN, CDR2 SYGVQD (reference sequence). CDR3 nucleotide sequence: TGCGCCAGCAGTGACGGTACAATGACTGAAGCTTTCTTT. It encodes CASSDGTMTEAFF.

J is TRBJ2-7 and V is TRBV7-2; the D gene could be TRBD1 or TRBD2 (5 bases each). The V gene's germline CDR1 is SGHTA and CDR2 FQGNSA. The CDR3 is made up of 14 amino acids. Deletions cut 3 bases from V and 4 bases from J, with 13 bases between. For the CDR3, the DNA is TGTGCCAGCAGCTTCCCCCTGGGGGATTACGAGCAGTACTTC. It yields the protein CASSFPLGDYEQYF.

The rearrangement joins TRBV20-1 to TRBJ2-7, with D possibly TRBD2 on 6 matching bases. V lost 2 bases and J 4 bases, leaving 12 bases between the germline ends. Germline CDR1 DFQATT, CDR2 SNEGSKA (reference sequence). This CDR3 contains 13 residues. DNA of the CDR3: TGCAGTGCTAGACGCGGGACCATTTACGAGCAGTACTTC. As protein: CSARRGTIYEQYF.

In its sample, this clonotype was seen many times. The gene calls are TRBV5-3 and TRBJ2-2; the match to TRBD1 covers 8 bases. TRBV5-3 is given ORF status, its function remaining uncertain. The CDR3 loop spans 17 amino acids. V was clipped by 9 bases and J by 6 bases; unmatched bases: 19. This CDR3 reads CAIPDREESFRAGELFF. The DNA for the CDR3 is TGTGCCATCCCGGACAGGGAAGAATCTTTCAGGGCCGGGGAGCTGTTTTTT.

This clonotype was recorded many times. The rearrangement uses TRBV12-3 or TRBV12-4 and TRBJ2-7, with 12 bases fitting TRBD1. V shed 6 bases, J shed 3 bases, and the junction held 12 bases outside the gene matches. There are 17 residues in the CDR3. CDR3 sequence reads: CASSPGTGGFTGYEQYF. In nucleotides, the CDR3 is TGTGCCAGCAGCCCCGGGACAGGGGGCTTCACGGGCTACGAGCAGTACTTC.

There are many counts of this clonotype. The chain links TRBV4-2 to TRBJ2-1, with D hard to call. The CDR3 spans 16 residues. Germline loops: CDR1 LGHNA, CDR2 YNFKEQ. The germline V and J ends were trimmed by 0 bases and 1 base, with 10 bases remaining between them. CDR3 region: CASSQDISSSYNEQFF. The DNA of the CDR3 is TGTGCCAGCAGCCAAGATATATCTAGTTCCTACAATGAGCAGTTCTTC.

This clonotype was detected many times. The J gene is TRBJ1-1, the V gene TRBV18, with D hard to call. Germline V gene lookup returns CDR1 KGHSH and CDR2 LQKENI. Trimming removed 3 bases at V and 0 bases at J, with 14 bases between. The CDR3 totals 16 residues. The chain's CDR3 is CASSPPAGYMNTEAFF. DNA for the CDR3: TGTGCCAGCTCACCGCCGGCAGGTTATATGAACACTGAAGCTTTCTTT.

This clonotype was seen at least ten times. J is TRBJ2-1 and V is TRBV10-3; D uncertain. CDR1 is ENHRY and CDR2 is SYGVKD in the germline V gene. The CDR3 is 12 residues long. V was trimmed by 0 bases and J by 7 bases, leaving 4 bases between them. The CDR3 nucleotides read TGTGCCATCAGTGAGTCGAAAAATGAGCAGTTCTTC. This sequence encodes CAISESKNEQFF.

This clonotype was found many times. The chain carries TRBV27 and TRBJ2-5; TRBD2 aligns across 9 bases. The junction had 2 bases not matched to a gene; V was cut back by 1 base and J by 5 bases. The length of the CDR3 is 14 residues. Germline lookup yields CDR1 MNHEY and CDR2 SMNVEV (reference sequence). This CDR3 reads CASSLFAGGETQYF. In nucleotides, the CDR3 is TGTGCCAGCAGTTTATTCGCGGGGGGGGAGACCCAGTACTTC.

This clonotype was recorded many times. The chain combines TRBV5-5 with TRBJ2-1, with a tentative D call TRBD2 (6 bases). Trimming cost V 5 bases and J 6 bases, with 15 bases left between them. This CDR3 has 14 amino acids. Germline CDR1 SGHKS, CDR2 YYEKEE (reference sequence). As DNA, the CDR3 is TGTGCCAGCAGTCACGGGAGTAGAGGCAATGAGCAGTTCTTC. Protein sequence: CASSHGSRGNEQFF.

In this sample, this clonotype turned up many times. The rearrangement joins TRBV29-1 to TRBJ2-1; possibly TRBD1 or TRBD2 for D (6 bases each). From germline, CDR1 is SQVTM and CDR2 ANQGSEA. Trimming removed 7 bases from V and 9 bases from J, with 16 bases in between. CDR3 length: 12 residues. The CDR3 coding sequence is TGCAGCGGCGACAGGACGGAGGGTGAGCAGTTCTTC. This gives the protein CSGDRTEGEQFF.

This clonotype was seen ten or more times. V is TRBV7-8 and J is TRBJ2-5, with 8 bases lining up with TRBD2. CDR1 and CDR2 from the germline V gene are SGHVS and FQNEAQ. The CDR3 consists of 16 residues. J gave up 1 base and V 6 bases, and 10 bases lay outside the gene matches. CDR3 residues: CASRQREFGSQETQYF. Written as DNA, the CDR3 is TGTGCCAGCAGACAGCGGGAGTTCGGGTCCCAAGAGACCCAGTACTTC.